The table lists the clone carrying this T cell receptor (beta chain) with a few counts. Its antigen is not identified. This specimen belongs to a study of TIL therapy for anti-PD-1-resistant metastatic lung cancer. Regarding the study as a whole: The cohort had more treatment-naive, never-smoker and oncogene-addicted patients than typical. After infusion, TIL clonotypes partly replaced peripheral T cells and declined over months.

CDR1 is MDHEN and CDR2 is SYDVKM in the germline V gene. Trimming stripped 6 bases from V and 6 bases from J, with 18 bases between. The CDR3 covers 14 residues. Time point described: pre-treatment sample, taken before nivolumab and TIL therapy. The immunoSEQ assay was v3. Survey-level samples got about 2 million read pairs; deep-level samples got about 5-6.5 million. Data came from immunoSEQ multiplex PCR; TCRdb stores just in-frame clones and leaves some out. The sample has under 65,000 clones, around four fifths seen once. The genes are TRBV28 and TRBJ2-7, with D uncertain. The sequence came from a person aged 25 to 85 with non-small cell lung cancer. This material consisted of blood, taken at baseline. Here the CDR3 DNA reads TGTGCCAGCAGCGCACCGCAGGATAGCTCCGAGCAGTACTTC. Amino acids: CASSAPQDSSEQYF.